The present entry profiles one TCR beta chain with its context. The target antigen is unknown. The data derive from a study of cytomegalovirus exposure and HLA in healthy donors. General study results and limits: It was reported that the classifier diagnosed cytomegalovirus status with high specificity and sensitivity in both the original and validation cohorts.

This CDR3 region has 13 residues. V gave up 6 bases and J gave up 7 bases, with 13 bases separating them. Germline V gene data show CDR1 as LNHDA and CDR2 as SQIVND (reference sequence). Researchers ran the PCR with 60 Vbeta and 13 Jbeta primers. Clones were sequenced by immunoSEQ multiplex PCR, and TCRdb holds only the in-frame ones, with some missing. The sample yields about 210,000 clones, approximately 90% seen once. The V call is TRBV19, the J call TRBJ1-5; no clear D. Sequences were obtained from PBMCs. This receptor was taken from a boy between 2 and 10 years old in good health and CMV-seronegative. The CDR3 nucleotides are TGTGCCAGTAGCCCCGTGTGGGCGCAGCCCCAGCATTTT. Its translation is CASSPVWAQPQHF.